What follows describes a single T cell receptor (beta chain). The antigen remains unidentified. This record comes from a study of response to subunit inactivated influenza vaccine. Whole-study findings and limits: After each seasonal influenza vaccination, few new T cells are recruited, the authors suggested.

TCRdb reprocessed the RT-PCR reads via MiXCR and lists one record per CDR3 protein. Of about 780,000 distinct CDR3 sequences listed, about 18% are singletons. The specimen was PBMCs from blood, collected around 5 days after vaccination. This clonotype was obtained from a man aged 50-60 years who received an inactivated influenza vaccine.

The DNA for the CDR3 is TGTGCCAGCCGTCTCGTGGGCATCAGCTCTGGGGCCAACGTCCTGACTTTC. Its protein product is CASRLVGISSGANVLTF. V gene TRBV6-2 or TRBV6-3 combines with J gene TRBJ2-6; D not resolved. Trimming stripped 8 bases from V and 0 bases from J, with 17 bases between. This CDR3 has 17 residues. Germline V gives CDR1 MNHEY, CDR2 SVGEGT.